This entry concerns a single TCR beta chain. The antigen is undetermined. This sample was included in a study of blood T cells in healthy people across ages. Findings and caveats of the study: Unknown donor CMV status possibly confounded expanded clonotype changes. Higher diversity and more naive CD4+ cells were features of long-lived donors, compared to aged donors.

Germline V CDR1 and CDR2: SGHDN, FVKESK. The CDR3 consists of 15 residues. V shed 5 bases and J 5 bases; nucleotides not matched to a gene: 8. The authors ran a second PCR of about 7 to 11 cycles using a sample-barcoded 5' primer and a J-beta primer mix. Each cDNA molecule was tagged by a template-switch adaptor that had 12 random nucleotides. One entry per CDR3 protein, called by TCRdb with MiXCR from the 5' RACE reads. Of about 1 million distinct CDR3 sequences listed, under 55% are singletons. The chain employs TRBV14 and TRBJ2-5; 10 positions match TRBD2. The sample was blood. The sequence derives from a woman aged 60-70 years in good health. The CDR3 nucleotides are TGTGCCAGCAGCGCCGGACTAGCGGCCAGGGAGACCCAGTACTTC. It yields the protein CASSAGLAARETQYF.